Listed below are T cell receptor beta chains from one sample, sequenced in a study of blood T cells in healthy people across ages. TCRdb reprocessed the 5' RACE reads via MiXCR and lists one record per CDR3 protein. The sample has roughly 500,000 distinct CDR3 sequences, 25% to 30% seen once. Sequencing was performed on blood. Every receptor here comes from an older woman in good health. CDR3s include the opening cysteine and the closing phenylalanine or tryptophan. A D gene is named only where the DNA matches it firmly. Clone size, where shown, is once, few, many, or a class for clones that have expanded.

d_gene	v_gene	abundance	j_gene	CDR3nt	CDR3aa
NA	TRBV6-5	NA	TRBJ1-1	TGTGCCAGCAGACTGGCAGGGGCAGACACTGAAGCTTTCTTT	CASRLAGADTEAFF
NA	TRBV5-1	NA	TRBJ2-5	TGCGCCAACAGCCTAACCCCACCGTACCAAGAGACCCAGTACTTC	CANSLTPPYQETQYF
TRBD1	TRBV20-1	few	TRBJ1-3	TGCAGTGCTAGAGATGGGACAGCTGGAAACACCATATATTTT	CSARDGTAGNTIYF
NA	TRBV6-5	few	TRBJ1-5	TGTGCCAGCAGTCACACCTATACCGTCTATAGCAATCAGCCCCAGCATTTT	CASSHTYTVYSNQPQHF
NA	TRBV7-9	NA	TRBJ1-6	TGTGCCAGCAGACCAGACGGAGGGTCACCCCTCCACTTT	CASRPDGGSPLHF
NA	TRBV7-3	few	TRBJ2-7	TGTGCCAGCAGCTCCGGGCCTATGTCTAGCTCCTACGAGCAGTACTTC	CASSSGPMSSSYEQYF
NA	TRBV6-2/TRBV6-3	NA	TRBJ1-5	TGTGCCAGCAGCTATGACTTCCCGCCCCAGCATTTT	CASSYDFPPQHF
NA	TRBV24-1	NA	TRBJ2-1	TGTGCCACCAGTGATTCTCGAGGGGTGCGGCAGTTCTTC	CATSDSRGVRQFF
TRBD1	TRBV12-3/TRBV12-4	NA	TRBJ2-5	TGTGCCAGCAGTTTAGGACAGGGTTCGAAGACCCAGTACTTC	CASSLGQGSKTQYF
NA	TRBV4-3	NA	TRBJ2-7	TGCGCCAGCAGCCAAGAAGGTGGACATTTCTACGAGCAGTACTTC	CASSQEGGHFYEQYF
TRBD2	TRBV29-1	NA	TRBJ2-1	TGCAGCGCAAGGACTAGCGGAACCTACAATGAGCAGTTCTTC	CSARTSGTYNEQFF
NA	TRBV2	few	TRBJ2-7	TGTGCCAGCAACAGCCTCTACGAGCAGTACTTC	CASNSLYEQYF
TRBD2	TRBV5-1	many	TRBJ2-5	TGCGCCAGCAGCTTGTGGGGGGGGTTCGAAGAGACCCAGTACTTC	CASSLWGGFEETQYF
NA	TRBV6-5	NA	TRBJ1-6	TGTGCCAGCAGGGGCGCCCACAACCCATCACCCCTCCACTTT	CASRGAHNPSPLHF
NA	TRBV20-1	NA	TRBJ2-5	TGCAGTGCCCCCGGGCGGGTGGAGACCCAGTACTTC	CSAPGRVETQYF
NA	TRBV11-2	few	TRBJ2-2	TGTGCCAGCACCGTATCACCGAACACCGGGGAGCTGTTTTTT	CASTVSPNTGELFF
NA	TRBV5-1	NA	TRBJ2-7	TGCGCCAGCAGCTTGGGCCAGGCACTCACCTACGAGCAGTACTTC	CASSLGQALTYEQYF
NA	TRBV4-3	few	TRBJ2-3	TGCGCCAGCAGCCAAGAGAGGGAAGGAACGCAGTATTTT	CASSQEREGTQYF
NA	TRBV6-2/TRBV6-3	NA	TRBJ1-2	TGTGCCAGCAGTTATGGAGGCAGGATTATGGAGGGCTACACCTTC	CASSYGGRIMEGYTF
NA	TRBV6-5	NA	TRBJ2-7	TGTGCCAGCGGCTCACAATCAAACGAGCAGTACTTC	CASGSQSNEQYF
NA	TRBV10-3	few	TRBJ2-3	TGTGCCACCGTGCCTCCAAAGGGGGATACGCAGTATTTT	CATVPPKGDTQYF
NA	TRBV14	NA	TRBJ1-2	TGTGCCAGCAGCCAAGTCACGGCTTATGGCTACACCTTC	CASSQVTAYGYTF
TRBD1	TRBV7-9	NA	TRBJ1-6	TGTGCCAGCAGCTTAGCGGGACAGCGTAATTCACCCCTCCACTTT	CASSLAGQRNSPLHF
NA	TRBV7-2	NA	TRBJ1-1	TGTGCCAGCAGCTTAGCGAACAGGAACGCTGAAGCTTTCTTT	CASSLANRNAEAFF
NA	TRBV12-3/TRBV12-4	NA	TRBJ2-1	TGTGCCAGCAGTTTAACGGGGAGTAGCTCCTACAATGAGCAGTTCTTC	CASSLTGSSSYNEQFF
TRBD1	TRBV20-1	few	TRBJ1-1	TGCAGTGCTCCCACCGACAGGGGCACTGAAGCTTTCTTT	CSAPTDRGTEAFF
TRBD2	TRBV29-1	many	TRBJ2-5	TGCAGCGTTTCCGGGACTAGTGGGGAGACCCAGTACTTC	CSVSGTSGETQYF
NA	TRBV10-3	NA	TRBJ2-5	TGTGCCATCAGTGAGTCTCTAACCGAAGAGACCCAGTACTTC	CAISESLTEETQYF
NA	TRBV19	many	TRBJ1-4	TGTGCCAGTACCGACCGGGGGGAATGGGAAAAACTGTTTTTT	CASTDRGEWEKLFF
NA	TRBV20-1	NA	TRBJ1-5	TGCAGTGCTCAGAGAGGGGACCAGCCCCAGCATTTT	CSAQRGDQPQHF
NA	TRBV4-3	many	TRBJ1-4	TGCGCCAGCAGCCAAGGGGAGGCTGAAAAACTGTTTTTT	CASSQGEAEKLFF
NA	TRBV6-5	NA	TRBJ1-2	TGTGCCAGCAGTTACTCGAGGTCGGGCGGCTACACCTTC	CASSYSRSGGYTF
TRBD1	TRBV11-2	NA	TRBJ2-1	TGTGCCAGCAGCTTCGGACAGGGGAACAATGAGCAGTTCTTC	CASSFGQGNNEQFF
TRBD1	TRBV24-1	NA	TRBJ1-2	TGTGCCACCAGTGATTCGGACAGGGAGGGTGGCTACACCTTC	CATSDSDREGGYTF
TRBD2	TRBV10-3	NA	TRBJ2-3	TGTGCCATCAGCCTAGCGGGAGGGACAGATACGCAGTATTTT	CAISLAGGTDTQYF
NA	TRBV2	NA	TRBJ1-5	TGTGCCAGCAACGCCTGGGGAGGGGCCCAGCATTTT	CASNAWGGAQHF
NA	TRBV19	NA	TRBJ1-1	TGTGCCAGAAGTATTCCCCCGGGCGAAGCTTTCTTT	CARSIPPGEAFF
NA	TRBV29-1	few	TRBJ2-5	TGCAGCGTTGAGGATCTGTTTGTGGAGTACCAAGAGACCCAGTACTTC	CSVEDLFVEYQETQYF
NA	TRBV20-1	few	TRBJ2-1	TGCAGTGCTCACGAGTCGACTTCAAATGAGCAGTTCTTC	CSAHESTSNEQFF
NA	TRBV6-2/TRBV6-3	few	TRBJ2-7	TGTGCCAGCAGCCCCCGTCATTCGGGGGTTGCCGAGCAGTACTTC	CASSPRHSGVAEQYF
TRBD1	TRBV9	few	TRBJ2-5	TGTGCCAGCGGAGGGGACAGGGGAGAGACCCAGTACTTC	CASGGDRGETQYF
NA	TRBV7-3	NA	TRBJ2-7	TGTGCCAGCAGCCCCTCGGTTCGCCCCGACGAGCAGTACTTC	CASSPSVRPDEQYF
NA	TRBV10-3	few	TRBJ2-5	TGTGCCATCAGTGAGTCGGACATGCAAGAGACCCAGTACTTC	CAISESDMQETQYF
TRBD2	TRBV5-5	NA	TRBJ2-7	TGTGCCAGCAGCTTTAGCGGGGGCGACGAGCAGTACTTC	CASSFSGGDEQYF
NA	TRBV6-6	NA	TRBJ2-1	TGTGCCAGCAGGTCCGGGACCTGGAGCTCCTACAATGAGCAGTTCTTC	CASRSGTWSSYNEQFF
NA	TRBV25-1	few	TRBJ2-5	TGTGCCAGCAGTGAATGGGGCGGGGGCCGCCAAGAGACCCAGTACTTC	CASSEWGGGRQETQYF
TRBD2	TRBV5-1	few	TRBJ2-1	TGCGCCAGCAGCTTGGAGGGACTAGCATACAATGAGCAGTTCTTC	CASSLEGLAYNEQFF
NA	TRBV6-5	NA	TRBJ2-2	TGTGCCAGCAGAGGCTCGGGCGGGGAGCTGTTTTTT	CASRGSGGELFF
NA	TRBV6-5	NA	TRBJ2-1	TGTGCCAGCAGTTATTTTCTCGGGAGCGAGCAGTTCTTC	CASSYFLGSEQFF
NA	TRBV20-1	NA	TRBJ2-1	TGCAGTGCCGACATGAGGCCCTACAATGAGCAGTTCTTC	CSADMRPYNEQFF
NA	TRBV7-3	NA	TRBJ1-1	TGTGCCAGCAGCTTCGGACGGAACACTGAAGCTTCCTTT	CASSFGRNTEASF
NA	TRBV4-1	NA	TRBJ2-7	TGCGCCAGCAGCCAAGATCAAGTACTGGGGCAATACGAGCAGTACTTC	CASSQDQVLGQYEQYF
NA	TRBV5-6	NA	TRBJ2-7	TGTGCCAGCTGTAAAGACGAGCAGTACTTC	CASCKDEQYF